This record looks at one TCR beta chain sequence and its context. Its specificity is not known. Trimming removed 4 bases from V and 5 bases from J; junction bases left unmatched: 8. The CDR3 length is 14 residues. Germline loops: CDR1 SGHRS, CDR2 YFSETQ. Positive CCR7 selection of CD45RO-negative cells yielded the naive CD8 cells, and terminally differentiated effector memory CD45RA+ cells were excluded. The sample belongs to a study of shared clonotypes between healthy human individuals. Broader study findings: The study drew on few donors, limiting represented genetic and exposure-history diversity. Blood was the sole source, and tissue repertoires probably differ.

Profiling relied on immunoSEQ multiplex PCR, and the TCRdb table lists in-frame clones only, not all of them. This sample has millions of clones, with around 93% found just once. Material for sequencing was naive CD8+ T cells from PBMCs. V and J are TRBV5-1 and TRBJ2-7; 8 nucleotides agree with TRBD1. This clonotype was sampled from a man younger than 30 in good health. Some clones in this sample may be carry-over from other donors' samples. The CDR3 DNA sequence: TGCGCCAGCAGCCCCGGACAGGGTTATAACGAGCAGTACTTC. Translating gives CASSPGQGYNEQYF.